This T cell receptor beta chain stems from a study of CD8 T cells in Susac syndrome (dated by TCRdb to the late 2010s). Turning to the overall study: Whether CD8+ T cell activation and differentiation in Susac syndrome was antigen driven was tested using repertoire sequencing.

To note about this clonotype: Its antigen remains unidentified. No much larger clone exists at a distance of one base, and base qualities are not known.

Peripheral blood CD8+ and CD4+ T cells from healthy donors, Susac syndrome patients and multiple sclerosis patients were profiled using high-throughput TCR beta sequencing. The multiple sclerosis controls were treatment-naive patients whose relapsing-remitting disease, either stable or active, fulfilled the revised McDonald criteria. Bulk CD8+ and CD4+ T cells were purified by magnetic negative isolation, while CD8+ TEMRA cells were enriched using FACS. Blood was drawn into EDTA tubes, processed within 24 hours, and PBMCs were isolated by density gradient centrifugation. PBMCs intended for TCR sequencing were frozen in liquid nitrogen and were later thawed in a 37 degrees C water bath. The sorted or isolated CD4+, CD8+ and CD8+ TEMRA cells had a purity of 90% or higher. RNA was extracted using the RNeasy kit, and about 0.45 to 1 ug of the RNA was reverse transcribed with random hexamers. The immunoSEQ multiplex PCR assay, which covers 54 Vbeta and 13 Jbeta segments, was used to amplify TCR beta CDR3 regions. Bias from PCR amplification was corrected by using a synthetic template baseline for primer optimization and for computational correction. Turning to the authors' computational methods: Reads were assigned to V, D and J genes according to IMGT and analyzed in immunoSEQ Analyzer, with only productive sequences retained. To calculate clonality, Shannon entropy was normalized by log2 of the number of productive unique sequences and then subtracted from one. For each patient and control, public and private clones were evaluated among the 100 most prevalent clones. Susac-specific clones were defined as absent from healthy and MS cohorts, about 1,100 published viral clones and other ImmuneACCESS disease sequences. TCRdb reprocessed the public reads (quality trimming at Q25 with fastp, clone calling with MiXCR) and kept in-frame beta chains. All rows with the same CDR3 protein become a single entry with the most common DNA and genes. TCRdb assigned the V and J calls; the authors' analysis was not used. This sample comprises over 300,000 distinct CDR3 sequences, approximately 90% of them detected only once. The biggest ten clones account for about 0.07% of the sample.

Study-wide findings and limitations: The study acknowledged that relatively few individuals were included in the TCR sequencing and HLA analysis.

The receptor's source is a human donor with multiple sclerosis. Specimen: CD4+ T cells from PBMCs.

The DNA sequence follows: TGTGCCAGCAGCGTAGAGGCTAGCGGGGGGTCGAACACCGGGGAGCTGTTTTTT. Translated, it gives CASSVEASGGSNTGELFF. The chain joins TRBV9 to TRBJ2-2; 11 middle bases align to TRBD2. CDR1 and CDR2 were assigned from the germline V gene as SGDLS and YYNGEE. The junction shows trimming of 0 bases on V and 0 bases on J, and the gene matches do not reach 4 bases of it. Inclusive of the bounding cysteine and phenylalanine, the CDR3 is 18 residues long. CDR3 DNA is the only sequence kept; it has 54 bases, read in frame from the first base.